Given below is one TCR beta chain in context. Its target is unknown. The iRepertoire nested amplicon-rescue multiplex PCR amplified TCR alpha and beta CDR3s from RNA. Input was about 85-400 ng of tissue mRNA or PBMC total RNA. TCRdb re-derived calls from the multiplex PCR reads in MiXCR, one entry per CDR3 protein. The table lists about 140,000 distinct CDR3 sequences, roughly 43% of them singletons. The source of the sample is a study of glioma-infiltrating T cells. In germline, CDR1 is SGHTA, CDR2 FQGNSA. The CDR3 is 14 amino acids. V shed 5 bases and J 4 bases; nucleotides not matched to a gene: 4. Whole-study findings and limits: Tissue-blood divergence was below expectation in non-neoplastic patients, above in gliomas. Very few CDR3 sequences were shared between tissue and blood.

Specimen: glioma tissue, nonneoplastic brain tissue, or PBMCs (not recorded which). This sequence originates from a human donor with low-grade glioma or glioblastoma, undergoing nonglioma brain surgery, or in good health (not recorded which). The rearrangement links TRBV7-2 to TRBJ1-1, with 10 bases fitting TRBD1. The CDR3 sequence: CASSLTGGGTEAFF. As DNA, the CDR3 is TGTGCCAGCAGCCTGACAGGGGGCGGCACTGAAGCTTTCTTT.